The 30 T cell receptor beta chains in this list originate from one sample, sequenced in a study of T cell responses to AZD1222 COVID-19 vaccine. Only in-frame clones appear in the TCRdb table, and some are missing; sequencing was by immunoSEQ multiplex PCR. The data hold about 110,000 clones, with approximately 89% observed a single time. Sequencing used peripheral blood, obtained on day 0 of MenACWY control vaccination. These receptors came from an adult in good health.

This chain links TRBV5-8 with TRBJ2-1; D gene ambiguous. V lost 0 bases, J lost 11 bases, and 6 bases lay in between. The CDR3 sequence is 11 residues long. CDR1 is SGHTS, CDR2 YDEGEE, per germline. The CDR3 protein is CASSLGLKQFF. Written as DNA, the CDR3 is TGTGCCAGCAGCTTGGGACTCAAGCAGTTCTTC.

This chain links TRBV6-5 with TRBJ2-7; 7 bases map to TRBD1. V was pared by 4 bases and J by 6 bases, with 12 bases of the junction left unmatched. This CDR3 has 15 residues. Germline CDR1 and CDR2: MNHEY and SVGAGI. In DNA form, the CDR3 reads TGTGCCAGCAGTTCCGACAGGGTCCCTGTCAGCGAGCAGTACTTC. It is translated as CASSSDRVPVSEQYF.

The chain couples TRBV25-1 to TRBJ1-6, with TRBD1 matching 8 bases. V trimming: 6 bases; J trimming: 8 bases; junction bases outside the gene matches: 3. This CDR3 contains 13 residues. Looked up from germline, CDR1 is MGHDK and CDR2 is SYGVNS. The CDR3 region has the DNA TGTGCCAGCAGCCAGGGGGCTGATTCACCCCTCCACTTT. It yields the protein CASSQGADSPLHF.

The CDR3 DNA reads TGCGCCAGCAGCCTCAGTGGGTACACTGAAGCTTTCTTT. It is translated as CASSLSGYTEAFF. This chain links TRBV5-1 with TRBJ1-1; D call uncertain. In germline, CDR1 is SGHRS, CDR2 YFSETQ. The V end lost 4 bases, the J end lost 3 bases, and 10 bases lay between the germline ends. The CDR3 loop spans 13 amino acids.

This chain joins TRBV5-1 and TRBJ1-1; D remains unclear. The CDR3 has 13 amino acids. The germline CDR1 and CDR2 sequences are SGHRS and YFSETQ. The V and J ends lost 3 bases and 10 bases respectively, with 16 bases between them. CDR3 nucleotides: TGCGCCAGCAGCTCGGGCGTAGGCAGAGGAGCTTTCTTT. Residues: CASSSGVGRGAFF.

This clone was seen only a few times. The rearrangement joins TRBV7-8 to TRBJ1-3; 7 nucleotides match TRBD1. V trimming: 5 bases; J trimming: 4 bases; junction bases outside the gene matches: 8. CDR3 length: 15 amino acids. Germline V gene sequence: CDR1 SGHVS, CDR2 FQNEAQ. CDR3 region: CASSLQGFLGNTIYF. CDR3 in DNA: TGTGCCAGCAGCCTACAGGGGTTTCTAGGAAACACCATATATTTT.

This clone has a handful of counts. CDR3 coding DNA: TGTGCCATCAGGGGGGTACATCCTGACACTGAAGCTTTCTTT. Translating it yields CAIRGVHPDTEAFF. This sequence joins TRBV10-3 and TRBJ1-1; maybe TRBD1 (5 bases). The CDR3 runs to 14 residues. V was cut by 6 bases and J by 3 bases, with 14 bases left in between. Germline CDR1 ENHRY, CDR2 SYGVKD.

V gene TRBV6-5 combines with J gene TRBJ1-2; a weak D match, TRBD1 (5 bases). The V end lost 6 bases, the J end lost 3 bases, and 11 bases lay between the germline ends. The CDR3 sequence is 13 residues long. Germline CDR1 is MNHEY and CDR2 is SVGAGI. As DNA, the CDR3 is TGTGCCAGCAGCGGGGGGATAGACTATGGCTACACCTTC. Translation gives CASSGGIDYGYTF.

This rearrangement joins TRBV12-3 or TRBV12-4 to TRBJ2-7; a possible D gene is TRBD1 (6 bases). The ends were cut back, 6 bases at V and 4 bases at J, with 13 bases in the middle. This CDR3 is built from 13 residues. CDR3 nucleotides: TGTGCCAGCAGGCCCGGGACAAGGTACGAGCAGTACTTC. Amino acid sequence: CASRPGTRYEQYF.

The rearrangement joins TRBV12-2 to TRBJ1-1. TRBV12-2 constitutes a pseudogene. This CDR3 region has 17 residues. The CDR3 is CASRLVLGWRGNTEAFF. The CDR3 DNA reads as TGTGCAAGTCGCTTAGTATTGGGCTGGAGGGGTAACACTGAAGCTTTCTTT.

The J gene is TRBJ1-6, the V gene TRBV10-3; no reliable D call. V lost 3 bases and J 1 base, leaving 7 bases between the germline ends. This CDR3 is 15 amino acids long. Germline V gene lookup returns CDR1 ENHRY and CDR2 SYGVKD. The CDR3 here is CAISDGISYNSPLHF. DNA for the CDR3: TGTGCCATCAGTGACGGGATTTCCTATAATTCACCCCTCCACTTT.

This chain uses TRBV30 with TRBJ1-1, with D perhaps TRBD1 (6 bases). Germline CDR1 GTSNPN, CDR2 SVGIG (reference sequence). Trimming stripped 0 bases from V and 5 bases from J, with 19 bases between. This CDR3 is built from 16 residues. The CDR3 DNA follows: TGTGCCTGGAGTGTACAGGGTGGGCCTCTTGGAACTGAAGCTTTCTTT. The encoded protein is CAWSVQGGPLGTEAFF.

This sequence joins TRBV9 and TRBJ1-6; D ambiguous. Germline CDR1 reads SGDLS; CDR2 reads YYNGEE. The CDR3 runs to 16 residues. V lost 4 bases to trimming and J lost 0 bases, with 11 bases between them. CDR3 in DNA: TGTGCCAGCAGCCGCAGTTCTAGCTCCTATAATTCACCCCTCCACTTT. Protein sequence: CASSRSSSSYNSPLHF.

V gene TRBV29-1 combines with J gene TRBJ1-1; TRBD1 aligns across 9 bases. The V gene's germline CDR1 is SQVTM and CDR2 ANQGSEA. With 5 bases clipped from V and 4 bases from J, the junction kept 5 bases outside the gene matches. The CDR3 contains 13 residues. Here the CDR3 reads CSVNGQGSTEAFF. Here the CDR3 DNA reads TGCAGCGTTAACGGACAGGGGAGCACTGAAGCTTTCTTT.

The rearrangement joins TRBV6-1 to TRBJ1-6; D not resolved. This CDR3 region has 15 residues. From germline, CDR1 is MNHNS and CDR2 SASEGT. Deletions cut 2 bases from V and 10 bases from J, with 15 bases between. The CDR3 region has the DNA TGTGCCAGCAGTGAACTAGTCAGGCAAGTCTCACCCCTCCACTTT. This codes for CASSELVRQVSPLHF.

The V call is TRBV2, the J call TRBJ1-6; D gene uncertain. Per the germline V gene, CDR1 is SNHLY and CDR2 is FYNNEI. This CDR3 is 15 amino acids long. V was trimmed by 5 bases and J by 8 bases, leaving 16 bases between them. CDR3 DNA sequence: TGTGCCAGCAGTTACGGCGATCCCGCCTATTCACCCCTCCACTTT. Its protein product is CASSYGDPAYSPLHF.

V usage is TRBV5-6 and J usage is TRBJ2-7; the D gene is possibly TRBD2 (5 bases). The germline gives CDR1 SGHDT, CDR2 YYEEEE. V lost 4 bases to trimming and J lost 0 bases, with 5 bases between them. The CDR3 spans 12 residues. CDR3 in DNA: TGTGCCAGCAGCCGGGACTCCTACGAGCAGTACTTC. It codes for CASSRDSYEQYF. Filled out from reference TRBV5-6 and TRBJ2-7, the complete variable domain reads DAGVTQSPTHLIKTRGQQVTLRCSPKSGHDTVSWYQQALGQGPQFIFQYYEEEERQRGNFPDRFSGHQFPNYSSELNVNALLLGDSALYLCASSRDSYEQYFGPGTRLTVT.

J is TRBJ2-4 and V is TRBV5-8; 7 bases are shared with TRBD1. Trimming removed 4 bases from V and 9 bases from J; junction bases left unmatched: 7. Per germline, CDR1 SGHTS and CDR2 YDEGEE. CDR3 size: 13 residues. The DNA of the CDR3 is TGTGCCAGCAGCCAGAACAGGGGTAGCATTCAGTACTTC. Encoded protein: CASSQNRGSIQYF. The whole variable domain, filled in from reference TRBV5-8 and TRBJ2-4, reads EAGVTQSPTHLIKTRGQQATLRCSPISGHTSVYWYQQALGLGLQFLLWYDEGEERNRGNFPPRFSGRQFPNYSSELNVNALELEDSALYLCASSQNRGSIQYFGAGTRLSVL.

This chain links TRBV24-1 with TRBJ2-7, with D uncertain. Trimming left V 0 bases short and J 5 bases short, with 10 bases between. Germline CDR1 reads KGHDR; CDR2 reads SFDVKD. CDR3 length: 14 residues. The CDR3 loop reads CATSDLRPVHEQYF. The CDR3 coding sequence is TGTGCCACCAGTGATTTGCGACCGGTGCACGAGCAGTACTTC.

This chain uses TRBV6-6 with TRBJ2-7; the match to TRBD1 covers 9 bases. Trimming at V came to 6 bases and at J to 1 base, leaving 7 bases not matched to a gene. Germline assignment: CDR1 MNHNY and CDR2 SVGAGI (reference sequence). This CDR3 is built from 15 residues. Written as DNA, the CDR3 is TGTGCCAGCAGCCTCCCAGGACAGGGGTCCTACGAGCAGTACTTC. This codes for CASSLPGQGSYEQYF.

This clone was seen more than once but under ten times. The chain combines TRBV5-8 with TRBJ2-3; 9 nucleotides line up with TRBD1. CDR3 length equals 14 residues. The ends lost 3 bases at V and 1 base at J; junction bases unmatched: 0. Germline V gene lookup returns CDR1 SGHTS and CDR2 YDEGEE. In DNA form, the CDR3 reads TGTGCCAGCAGCTGGGACAGGGGCACAGATACGCAGTATTTT. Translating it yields CASSWDRGTDTQYF.

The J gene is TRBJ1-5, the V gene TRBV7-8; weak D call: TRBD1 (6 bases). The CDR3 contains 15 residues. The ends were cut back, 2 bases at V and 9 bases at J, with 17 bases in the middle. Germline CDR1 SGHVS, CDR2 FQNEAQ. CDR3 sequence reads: CASSLSSAGDPPQHF. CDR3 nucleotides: TGTGCCAGCAGCTTAAGTTCGGCAGGGGATCCGCCCCAGCATTTT. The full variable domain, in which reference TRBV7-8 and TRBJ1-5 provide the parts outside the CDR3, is GAGVSQSPRYKVAKRGQDVALRCDPISGHVSLFWYQQALGQGPEFLTYFQNEAQLDKSGLPSDRFFAERPEGSVSTLKIQRTQQEDSAVYLCASSLSSAGDPPQHFGDGTRLSIL.

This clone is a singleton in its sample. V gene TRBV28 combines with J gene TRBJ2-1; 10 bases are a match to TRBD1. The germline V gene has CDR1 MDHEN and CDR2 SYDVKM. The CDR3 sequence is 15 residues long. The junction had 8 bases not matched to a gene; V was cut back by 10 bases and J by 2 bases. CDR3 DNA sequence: TGTGCCACTCTCACCGGGACAGGGGCCTACAATGAGCAGTTCTTC. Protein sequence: CATLTGTGAYNEQFF.

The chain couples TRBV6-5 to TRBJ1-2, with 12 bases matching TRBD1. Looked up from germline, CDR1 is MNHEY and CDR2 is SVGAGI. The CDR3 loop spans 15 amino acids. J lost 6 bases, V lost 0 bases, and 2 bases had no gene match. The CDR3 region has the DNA TGTGCCAGCAGTTACTCTGGGACAGGGGGCAATGGCTACACCTTC. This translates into CASSYSGTGGNGYTF.

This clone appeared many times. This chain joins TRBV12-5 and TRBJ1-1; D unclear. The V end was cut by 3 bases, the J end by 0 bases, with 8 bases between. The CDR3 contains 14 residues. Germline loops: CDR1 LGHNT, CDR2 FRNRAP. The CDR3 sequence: CASGFDGMNTEAFF. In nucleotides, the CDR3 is TGTGCTAGTGGTTTTGACGGGATGAACACTGAAGCTTTCTTT.

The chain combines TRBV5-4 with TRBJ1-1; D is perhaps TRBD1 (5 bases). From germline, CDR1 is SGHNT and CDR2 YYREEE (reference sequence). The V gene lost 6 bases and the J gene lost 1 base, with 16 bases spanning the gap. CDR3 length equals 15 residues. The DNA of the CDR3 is TGTGCCAGCACCAACCCGGGGACCGGGAACACTGAAGCTTTCTTT. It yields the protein CASTNPGTGNTEAFF.

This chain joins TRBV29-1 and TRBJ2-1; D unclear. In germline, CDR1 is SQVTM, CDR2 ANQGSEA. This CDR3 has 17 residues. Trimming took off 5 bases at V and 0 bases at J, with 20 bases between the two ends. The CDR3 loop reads CSVHPNTASLSYNEQFF. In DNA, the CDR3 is TGCAGCGTTCACCCTAACACGGCCTCTCTCTCCTACAATGAGCAGTTCTTC.

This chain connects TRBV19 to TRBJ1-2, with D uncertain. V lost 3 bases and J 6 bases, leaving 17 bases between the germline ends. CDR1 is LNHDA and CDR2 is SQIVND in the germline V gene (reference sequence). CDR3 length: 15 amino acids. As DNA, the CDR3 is TGTGCCAGTAGTATTACGGCCTCCTCTTCCAATGGCTACACCTTC. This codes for CASSITASSSNGYTF.

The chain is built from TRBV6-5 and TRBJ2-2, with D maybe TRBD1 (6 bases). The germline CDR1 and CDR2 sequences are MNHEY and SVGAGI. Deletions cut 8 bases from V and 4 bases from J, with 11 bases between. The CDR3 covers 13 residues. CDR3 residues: CASRDTFTGELFF. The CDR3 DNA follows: TGTGCCAGCCGGGACACCTTCACCGGGGAGCTGTTTTTT.

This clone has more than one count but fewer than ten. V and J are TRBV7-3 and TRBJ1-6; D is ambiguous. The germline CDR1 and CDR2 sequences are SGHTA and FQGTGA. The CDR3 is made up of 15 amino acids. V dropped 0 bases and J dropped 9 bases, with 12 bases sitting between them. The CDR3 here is CASSLTGGLTSPLHF. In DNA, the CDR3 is TGTGCCAGCAGCTTAACTGGCGGGCTGACTTCACCCCTCCACTTT.